The 26 T cell receptor beta chains listed next were all sequenced from one sample in a study of early T cells in non-severe SARS-CoV-2 infection. From the 5' RACE reads, TCRdb called clonotypes with MiXCR, one entry per CDR3 protein. The sample has roughly 30,000 distinct CDR3 sequences, approximately 6.6% seen once. The source material was whole blood, sampled at baseline. Receptors originate from an adult who was a healthcare worker with PCR-confirmed SARS-CoV-2 infection or an uninfected control (not recorded which).

This clonotype occurred many times. CDR3: CASSQAPQETQYF. CDR3 nucleotides: TGTGCCAGCAGCCAAGCCCCCCAAGAGACCCAGTACTTC. This chain uses TRBV14 with TRBJ2-5; no definite D call. The CDR3 is 13 residues long. Germline V gene sequence: CDR1 SGHDN, CDR2 FVKESK. V was clipped by 1 base and J by 1 base, with 4 bases between them.

There are many counts of this clonotype. The chain is built from TRBV4-2 and TRBJ2-5; D perhaps matches TRBD2 (5 bases). This CDR3 is built from 15 residues. V lost 0 bases and J lost 1, with 9 bases in between. Germline values: CDR1 LGHNA, CDR2 YNFKEQ. CDR3 sequence: CASSQDWSGQETQYF. The CDR3 nucleotides read TGTGCCAGCAGCCAAGATTGGAGCGGCCAAGAGACCCAGTACTTC.

This clonotype came up many times. The chain carries TRBV7-2 and TRBJ2-7; the match to TRBD2 covers 7 bases. In germline, CDR1 is SGHTA, CDR2 FQGNSA. Losses at the gene ends were 1 base for V and 2 bases for J; bases not matched to a gene: 14. CDR3 length equals 18 residues. The CDR3 reads CASSLVIGASGDTYEQYF. Written as DNA, the CDR3 is TGTGCCAGCAGCTTAGTGATCGGTGCTAGCGGAGACACCTACGAGCAGTACTTC.

This clonotype came up many times. This rearrangement joins TRBV7-2 to TRBJ1-5; no firm D call. The germline V gene has CDR1 SGHTA and CDR2 FQGNSA. This CDR3 is built from 13 residues. The V gene lost 5 bases and the J gene lost 6 bases, with 11 bases spanning the gap. In DNA, the CDR3 is TGTGCCAGCAGCCCGGAGGTGCTTCAGCCCCAGCATTTT. As protein: CASSPEVLQPQHF.

As regards this clonotype: This sequence may be a read error, since a much larger clone differs from it by one base. The V call is TRBV4-2, the J call TRBJ1-2; D is possibly TRBD1 (5 bases). The CDR3 is 14 amino acids. CDR1 and CDR2 (germline): LGHNA, YNFKEQ. CDR3 coding DNA: TGTGCCAGCGGCCAAGATCGGGGCCGTCGAGGCTACACCTTC. Translation gives CASGQDRGRRGYTF.

This clonotype has at least ten counts. The chain joins TRBV12-3 or TRBV12-4 to TRBJ2-2, with 8 bases aligning to TRBD1. The CDR3 extends over 17 amino acids. With V trimmed by 6 bases and J by 4 bases, 13 bases remained unmatched. Here the CDR3 reads CASSPLRGQGSTGELFF. CDR3 DNA: TGTGCCAGCAGCCCCCTCCGAGGACAGGGAAGCACCGGGGAGCTGTTTTTT.

Worth noting for this clonotype: A much larger clonotype is one base distant, so this may be a read error. This chain connects TRBV28 to TRBJ1-1; no definite D call. The CDR3 length is 12 residues. Per germline, CDR1 MDHEN and CDR2 SYDVKM. This CDR3 is CANSLMNTEAFF. CDR3 in DNA: TGTGCCAACAGTTTAATGAACACTGAAGCTTTCTTT.

In its sample, this clonotype was seen many times. This chain uses TRBV18 with TRBJ2-3, with TRBD1 matching over 7 bases. The CDR3 is made up of 14 amino acids. CDR1 is KGHSH, CDR2 LQKENI, per germline. J was trimmed by 4 bases and V by 3 bases; bases with no gene match: 4. The CDR3 DNA follows: TGTGCCAGCTCACCGGACAGGATGGCAGATACGCAGTATTTT. This gives the protein CASSPDRMADTQYF.

This clonotype was counted ten times or more. This chain connects TRBV28 to TRBJ2-7, with D possibly matching TRBD2 (6 bases). V shed 5 bases and J shed 4 bases, with 15 bases lying between them. The CDR3 sequence is 14 residues long. Germline CDR1 reads MDHEN; CDR2 reads SYDVKM. CDR3 loop: CASSPPTSGYEQYF. CDR3 in DNA: TGTGCCAGCAGTCCTCCGACTAGTGGATACGAGCAGTACTTC.

This clonotype was detected many times. The chain employs TRBV15 and TRBJ2-5, with D uncertain. The CDR3 length is 15 residues. Germline loops: CDR1 LNHNV, CDR2 YYDKDF (reference sequence). Trimming removed 1 base at V and 2 bases at J, with 11 bases between. The CDR3 nucleotides are TGTGCCACCAGCAGAGGGGTGAAGGGTCAAGAGACCCAGTACTTC. It encodes CATSRGVKGQETQYF.

This clonotype was seen at least ten times. The chain joins TRBV11-2 to TRBJ2-3; D is perhaps TRBD2 (6 bases). V shed 0 bases and J shed 0 bases, with 10 bases lying between them. This CDR3 is 16 amino acids long. CDR1 is SGHAT and CDR2 is FQNNGV in the germline V gene. The CDR3: CASSLDGGGSTDTQYF. The DNA for the CDR3 is TGTGCCAGCAGCTTAGATGGGGGAGGCAGCACAGATACGCAGTATTTT.

This clonotype was detected many times. V gene TRBV7-2 combines with J gene TRBJ1-6, with TRBD1 matching 10 bases. Germline lookup yields CDR1 SGHTA and CDR2 FQGNSA. The CDR3 covers 14 residues. With 4 bases clipped from V and 9 bases from J, the junction kept 3 bases outside the gene matches. The CDR3 bases are TGTGCCAGCAGCTCCCGGGACAGGGGTTCACCCCTCCACTTT. Translating gives CASSSRDRGSPLHF.

This clonotype has a count of ten or more. The V call is TRBV29-1, the J call TRBJ1-2; possibly TRBD1 for D (5 bases). There are 13 residues in the CDR3. The V and J ends lost 5 bases and 4 bases respectively, with 14 bases between them. Germline CDR1 reads SQVTM; CDR2 reads ANQGSEA. CDR3 sequence reads: CSVRDGGFYGYTF. As DNA, the CDR3 is TGCAGCGTTAGAGACGGGGGGTTCTATGGCTACACCTTC.

This clonotype was observed at least ten times. The chain recombines TRBV10-3 with TRBJ2-3, with D tentatively TRBD1 (6 bases). Germline V lookup: CDR1 ENHRY, CDR2 SYGVKD. Deletions cut 5 bases from V and 1 base from J, with 16 bases between. The CDR3 spans 16 residues. As DNA, the CDR3 is TGTGCCATCAGTTCTACGGACAGAATTCGCACAGATACGCAGTATTTT. This gives the protein CAISSTDRIRTDTQYF.

This clonotype ranks as medium-sized. The rearrangement links TRBV18 to TRBJ1-2; 8 bases line up with TRBD1. CDR3 length: 13 amino acids. In germline, CDR1 is KGHSH, CDR2 LQKENI. V dropped 3 bases and J dropped 3; count of bases not matched to a gene: 0. The CDR3 region has the DNA TGTGCCAGCTCACCGGACAGGGACTATGGCTACACCTTC. Translating it yields CASSPDRDYGYTF.

The table lists this clonotype with many counts. This chain joins TRBV19 and TRBJ1-4; TRBD1 is a possible D gene (6 bases). The V gene lost 6 bases and the J gene lost 6 bases, with 11 bases spanning the gap. This CDR3 has 13 residues. From germline, CDR1 is LNHDA and CDR2 SQIVND (reference sequence). The CDR3 DNA reads TGTGCCAGTAGCCCCAACAGGGATGAAAAACTGTTTTTT. Its protein product is CASSPNRDEKLFF. Combining the CDR3 with reference TRBV19 and TRBJ1-4 gives the whole variable domain DGGITQSPKYLFRKEGQNVTLSCEQNLNHDAMYWYRQDPGQGLRLIYYSQIVNDFQKGDIAEGYSVSREKKESFPLTVTSAQKNPTAFYLCASSPNRDEKLFFGSGTQLSVL.

Ten or more counts support this clonotype. The gene calls are TRBV2 and TRBJ2-7; no firm D call. This CDR3 has 14 amino acids. V lost 3 bases, J lost 2 bases, and 11 bases lay in between. Germline values: CDR1 SNHLY, CDR2 FYNNEI. CDR3 amino acids: CASSDYAKAYEQYF. The CDR3 DNA sequence: TGTGCCAGCAGTGATTATGCCAAGGCCTACGAGCAGTACTTC.

This clonotype was recorded many times. The rearrangement joins TRBV18 to TRBJ2-2; 7 nucleotides align to TRBD1. Germline assignment: CDR1 KGHSH and CDR2 LQKENI. This CDR3 comprises 16 residues. V shed 3 bases and J 5 bases; nucleotides not matched to a gene: 9. CDR3 amino acids: CASSPRDSGGTGELFF. The CDR3 DNA is TGTGCCAGCTCACCGAGGGACAGTGGCGGGACCGGGGAGCTGTTTTTT.

This rearrangement joins TRBV11-1 to TRBJ2-3; TRBD2 agrees at 8 bases. The J segment lost 3 bases and the V segment lost 2 bases, leaving 10 bases of the junction unmatched. CDR1 is SGHAT, CDR2 FQDESV, per germline (reference sequence). CDR3 length equals 17 residues. The DNA of the CDR3 is TGTGCCAGCAGCTTATATCTCGGATTAGCGGGAACAGATACGCAGTATTTT. It encodes CASSLYLGLAGTDTQYF.

This clonotype was seen only a few times. The chain joins TRBV30 to TRBJ1-5; no reliable D call. Germline V lookup: CDR1 GTSNPN, CDR2 SVGIG (reference sequence). The CDR3 is 14 residues long. V dropped 0 bases and J dropped 7 bases, with 13 bases sitting between them. The CDR3 coding sequence is TGTGCCTGGAGTGTTGGTGGGTACCGGCAGCCCCAGCATTTT. Its translation: CAWSVGGYRQPQHF.

This clonotype came up many times. This rearrangement joins TRBV7-6 to TRBJ2-1; 8 nucleotides align to TRBD1. The CDR3 spans 14 residues. The V gene's germline CDR1 is SGHVS and CDR2 FNYEAQ. V shed 0 bases and J 8 bases; nucleotides not matched to a gene: 3. CDR3 in DNA: TGTGCCAGCAGCTTAGCCAGGGGGCTGGATGAGCAGTTCTTC. It codes for CASSLARGLDEQFF.

This clonotype was counted at least ten times. V gene TRBV20-1 combines with J gene TRBJ1-1; D not certain. Germline loops: CDR1 DFQATT, CDR2 SNEGSKA (reference sequence). Trimming left V 3 bases short and J 4 bases short, with 9 bases between. This CDR3 contains 12 residues. This CDR3 is CSASPRGTEAFF. CDR3 coding DNA: TGCAGTGCTAGTCCCCGAGGCACTGAAGCTTTCTTT.

This clonotype was detected many times. V gene TRBV6-4 combines with J gene TRBJ2-1; D is ambiguous. Germline-derived CDR1 and CDR2 are MRHNA and SNTAGT. The CDR3 is 12 residues long. Trimming left V 2 bases short and J 8 bases short, with 7 bases between. Here the CDR3 DNA reads TGTGCCAGCAGTGACCGGACGGATGAGCAGTTCTTC. It yields the protein CASSDRTDEQFF.

This clonotype has a count of ten or more. The rearrangement joins TRBV30 to TRBJ2-7; D is unclear. V was clipped by 0 bases and J by 0 bases, with 6 bases between them. CDR3 length: 13 amino acids. Germline V lookup: CDR1 GTSNPN, CDR2 SVGIG (reference sequence). This chain's CDR3 is CAWSVFNSYEQYF. The CDR3 region has the DNA TGTGCCTGGAGTGTCTTCAACTCCTACGAGCAGTACTTC.

Ten or more counts support this clonotype. The chain carries TRBV5-1 and TRBJ2-2, with no clear D. V lost 1 base to trimming and J lost 3 bases, with 7 bases between them. Germline V lookup: CDR1 SGHRS, CDR2 YFSETQ. The CDR3 spans 14 residues. The CDR3 sequence: CASSLTYHTGELFF. As DNA, the CDR3 is TGCGCCAGCAGCTTGACCTACCACACCGGGGAGCTGTTTTTT.

This clonotype was seen at least ten times. The chain links TRBV20-1 to TRBJ2-5; 7 bases agree with TRBD1. CDR3 length: 15 residues. With V trimmed by 0 bases and J by 4 bases, 8 bases remained unmatched. Germline loops: CDR1 DFQATT, CDR2 SNEGSKA (reference sequence). The CDR3 DNA sequence: TGCAGTGCTAGAGAAACACAGGGGTTAGGAGAGACCCAGTACTTC. It is translated as CSARETQGLGETQYF.